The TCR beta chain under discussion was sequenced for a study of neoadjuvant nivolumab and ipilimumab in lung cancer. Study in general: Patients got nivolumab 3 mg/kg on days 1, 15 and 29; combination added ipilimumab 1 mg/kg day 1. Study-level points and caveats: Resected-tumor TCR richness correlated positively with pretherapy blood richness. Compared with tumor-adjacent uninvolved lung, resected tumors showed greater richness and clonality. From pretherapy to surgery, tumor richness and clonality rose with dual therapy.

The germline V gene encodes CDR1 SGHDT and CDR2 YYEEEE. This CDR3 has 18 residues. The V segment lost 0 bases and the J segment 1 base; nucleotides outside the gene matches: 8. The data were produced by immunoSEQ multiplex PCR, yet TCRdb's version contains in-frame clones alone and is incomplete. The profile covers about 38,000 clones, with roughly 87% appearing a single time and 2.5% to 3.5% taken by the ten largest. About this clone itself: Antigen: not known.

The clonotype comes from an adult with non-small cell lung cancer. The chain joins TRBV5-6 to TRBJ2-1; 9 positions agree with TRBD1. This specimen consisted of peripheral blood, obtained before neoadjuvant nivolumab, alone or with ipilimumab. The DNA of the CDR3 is TGTGCCAGCAGCTTGGGGCCTGCCGGGACAGGGTCCTACAATGAGCAGTTCTTC. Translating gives CASSLGPAGTGSYNEQFF.